These 10 T cell receptor beta chains came from one sample sequenced in a study of T cell clusters in autoimmune cytopenias. TRB was amplified by touch-down multiplex PCR, primer pools A and B combined. Following a re-call of the multiplex PCR reads, TCRdb has one entry per CDR3 protein and lacks DNA. The sample has around 7,000 distinct CDR3 sequences, and its top ten clones hold more than 30%. TRB was amplified from about 250 ng of peripheral blood genomic DNA per sample. These data also featured in a second study, about T cell repertoires in aging, cancer and after chemotherapy.

Sequencing input: peripheral blood. These receptors all come from a human donor in good health.

The rearrangement uses TRBV12-3 or TRBV12-4 and TRBJ2-1. There are 14 residues in the CDR3. CDR3 protein: CASSPPTYYNEQFF.

The chain is built from TRBV19 and TRBJ2-1; checking the TCRdb D call of TRBD1 is not possible without DNA. This CDR3 contains 15 residues. Germline V CDR1 and CDR2: LNHDA, SQIVND (reference sequence). The CDR3 region is CASSIKGARDNEQFF.

This chain links TRBV6-1 with TRBJ2-7; the TCRdb call, TRBD1, lacks DNA for checking. The CDR3 length is 14 residues. In germline, CDR1 is MNHNS, CDR2 SASEGT. The CDR3 sequence is CASDAAGTVYEQYF.

The CDR3: CASKRRGSYNSPLHF. The V and J genes are TRBV13 and TRBJ1-6. Germline CDR1 reads PRHDT; CDR2 reads FYEKMQ (reference sequence). The CDR3 totals 15 residues.

The chain recombines TRBV7-9 with TRBJ2-2; TCRdb's D call of TRBD1 is untestable without DNA. The germline V gene encodes CDR1 SEHNR and CDR2 FQNEAQ (reference sequence). The CDR3 spans 14 residues. The CDR3 reads CASSTGQGHGELFF.

The J gene is TRBJ2-1, the V gene TRBV19. The CDR3 runs 14 residues. Germline values: CDR1 LNHDA, CDR2 SQIVND (reference sequence). The CDR3 loop is CASKIGSYYNEQFF. The variable domain in full, completed from reference TRBV19 and TRBJ2-1, reads DGGITQSPKYLFRKEGQNVTLSCEQNLNHDAMYWYRQDPGQGLRLIYYSQIVNDFQKGDIAEGYSVSREKKESFPLTVTSAQKNPTAFYLCASKIGSYYNEQFFGPGTRLTVL.

Measured by frequency, this clonotype is medium-sized (0.01 to 0.1%). V gene TRBV5-5 combines with J gene TRBJ2-1; TCRdb indicates TRBD2, and absent DNA this call remains unverified. Per the germline V gene, CDR1 is SGHKS and CDR2 is YYEKEE (reference sequence). This CDR3 region has 15 residues. CDR3 amino acids: CASSITSASRNEQFF.

The chain links TRBV5-5 to TRBJ1-1; TCRdb's D call of TRBD1 is untestable without DNA. This CDR3 spans 14 amino acids. CDR1 SGHKS and CDR2 YYEKEE come from the germline V gene (reference sequence). This CDR3 reads CASSFDRGNTEAFF.

The genes are TRBV6-5 and TRBJ2-6. The CDR3 has 15 residues. Germline CDR1 reads MNHEY; CDR2 reads SVGAGI. The CDR3 region is CASSYLSSGANVLTF.

This clonotype counts as medium-sized by frequency. This chain connects TRBV19 to TRBJ2-1; no DNA is available, so the TRBD2 call from TCRdb remains unchecked. The CDR3 has 18 amino acids. Germline assignment: CDR1 LNHDA and CDR2 SQIVND (reference sequence). The CDR3 spells CASSKRTSGKSSYNEQFF. The variable domain in full, with the rest retrieved from reference TRBV19 and TRBJ2-1, is DGGITQSPKYLFRKEGQNVTLSCEQNLNHDAMYWYRQDPGQGLRLIYYSQIVNDFQKGDIAEGYSVSREKKESFPLTVTSAQKNPTAFYLCASSKRTSGKSSYNEQFFGPGTRLTVL.